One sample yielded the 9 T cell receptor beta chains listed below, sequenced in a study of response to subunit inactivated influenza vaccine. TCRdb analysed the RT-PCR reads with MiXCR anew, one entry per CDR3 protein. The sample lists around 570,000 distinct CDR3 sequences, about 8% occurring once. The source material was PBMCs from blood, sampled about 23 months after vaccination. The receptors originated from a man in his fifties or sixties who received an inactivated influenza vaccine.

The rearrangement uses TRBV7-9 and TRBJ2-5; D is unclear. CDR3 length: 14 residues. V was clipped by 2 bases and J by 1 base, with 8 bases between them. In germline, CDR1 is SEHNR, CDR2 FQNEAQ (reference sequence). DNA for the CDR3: TGTGCCAGCAGCTTATACTCTCCCCAAGAGACCCAGTACTTC. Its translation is CASSLYSPQETQYF.

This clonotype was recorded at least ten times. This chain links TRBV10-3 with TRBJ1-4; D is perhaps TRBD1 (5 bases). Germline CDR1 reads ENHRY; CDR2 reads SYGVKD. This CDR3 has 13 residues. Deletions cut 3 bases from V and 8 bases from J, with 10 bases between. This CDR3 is CAISDDSAEKLFF. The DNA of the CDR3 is TGTGCCATCAGTGATGACAGCGCGGAAAAACTGTTTTTT.

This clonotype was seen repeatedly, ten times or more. DNA of the CDR3: TGCGCCAGCAGCTTATCAGCGTCCACCGGGGAGCTGTTTTTT. This encodes CASSLSASTGELFF. This chain uses TRBV5-1 with TRBJ2-2; D not resolved. Germline lookup yields CDR1 SGHRS and CDR2 YFSETQ. The V gene lost 2 bases and the J gene lost 4 bases, with 9 bases spanning the gap. This CDR3 spans 14 amino acids.

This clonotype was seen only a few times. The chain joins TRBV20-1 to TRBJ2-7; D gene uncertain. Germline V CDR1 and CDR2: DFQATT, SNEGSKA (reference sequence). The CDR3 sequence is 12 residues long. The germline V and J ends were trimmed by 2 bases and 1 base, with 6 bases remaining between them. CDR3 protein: CSARRQSYEQYF. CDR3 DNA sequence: TGCAGTGCTAGACGGCAGTCCTACGAGCAGTACTTC.

Here the CDR3 DNA reads TGTGCCACCAGGGCCGGGACAGACTCCTACGAGCAGTACTTC. This codes for CATRAGTDSYEQYF. The chain uses TRBV10-3 and TRBJ2-7; TRBD1 matches at 7 bases. CDR1 and CDR2 (germline): ENHRY, SYGVKD. The trim removed 10 bases at V and 0 bases at J, leaving 9 bases unmatched. The CDR3 spans 14 residues.

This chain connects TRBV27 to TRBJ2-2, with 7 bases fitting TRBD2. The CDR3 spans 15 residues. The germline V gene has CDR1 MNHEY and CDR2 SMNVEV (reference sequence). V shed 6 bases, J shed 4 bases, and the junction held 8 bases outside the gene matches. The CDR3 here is CASSSTSAGTGELFF. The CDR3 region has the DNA TGTGCCAGCAGCTCAACTAGCGCGGGCACCGGGGAGCTGTTTTTT.

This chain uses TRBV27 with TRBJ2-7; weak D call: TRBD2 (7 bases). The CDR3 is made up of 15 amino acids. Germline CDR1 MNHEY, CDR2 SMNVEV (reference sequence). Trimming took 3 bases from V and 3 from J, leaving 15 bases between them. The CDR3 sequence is CASSFLGGGNYEQYF. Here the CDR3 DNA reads TGTGCCAGCAGTTTCCTAGGGGGGGGGAACTACGAGCAGTACTTC.

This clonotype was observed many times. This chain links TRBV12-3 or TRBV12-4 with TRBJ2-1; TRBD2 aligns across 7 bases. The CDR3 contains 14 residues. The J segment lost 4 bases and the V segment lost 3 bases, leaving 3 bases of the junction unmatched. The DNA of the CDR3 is TGTGCCAGCAGTTTTGTGGGGGGGTACAATGAGCAGTTCTTC. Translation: CASSFVGGYNEQFF.

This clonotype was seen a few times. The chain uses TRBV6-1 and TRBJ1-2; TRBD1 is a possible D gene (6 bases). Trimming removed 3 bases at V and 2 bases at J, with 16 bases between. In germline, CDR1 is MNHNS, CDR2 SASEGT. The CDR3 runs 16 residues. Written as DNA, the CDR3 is TGTGCCAGCAGTGATTTAGGGGGATGGCTCAACTATGGCTACACCTTC. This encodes CASSDLGGWLNYGYTF.